This T cell receptor beta chain was captured by sequencing in a study of cytomegalovirus exposure and HLA in healthy donors. Whole-study context: The 90 to 150 validation repertoires matched the roughly 650 first-cohort repertoires in platform, a later analysis reported. Findings and caveats of the study: Associated with cytomegalovirus, according to the listing, were 164 TCR beta chains.

Libraries were prepared by immunoSEQ multiplex PCR; TCRdb keeps only in-frame clonotypes and omits some of them. Seen here are about 310,000 clones, approximately 86% observed once, and the top ten hold approximately 0.96%. This clone was seen a single time. Its antigen is unidentified. The sequence derives from a man aged 25-40 years in good health and CMV-seronegative. The specimen was PBMCs.

CDR3 coding DNA: TGTGCCAGCAGCGGACCCGACAGGGTCCCTGTCTCCCTCTCTGGAAACACCATATATTTT. Amino acid sequence: CASSGPDRVPVSLSGNTIYF. The V gene is TRBV9, the J gene TRBJ1-3, with 7 bases identical to TRBD1. The CDR3 has 20 amino acids. V lost 3 bases to trimming and J lost 0 bases; unmatched junction nucleotides: 18. Germline V gene lookup returns CDR1 SGDLS and CDR2 YYNGEE.